This T cell receptor beta chain was found in a study of CD8+CD57+ T cells in acquired aplastic anemia. General study points: Between patients and controls, around 30 CD8+ CDR3 sequences were found in common.

This clonotype occurred many times. Its matching antigen is unknown. The CDR3 covers 15 residues. CDR1 DFQATT and CDR2 SNEGSKA come from the germline V gene (reference sequence). Trimming took 5 bases from V and 4 from J; bases not matched to a gene: 8. Using genomic DNA as the template, TCR beta VDJ and CDR3 profiling was carried out. TCRdb called the reads again in MiXCR, with one record for every CDR3 protein. The table lists about 180,000 distinct CDR3 sequences, 46% of them singletons. Input material: sorted CD4+, CD8+, or CD8+CD57+ T cells (not recorded which) from PBMCs. The TCR originated in a human donor in good health. The rearrangement links TRBV20-1 to TRBJ1-2, with TRBD1 matching over 12 bases. CDR3 residues: CSALGTGGVIYGYTF. Written as DNA, the CDR3 is TGCAGTGCTCTCGGGACAGGGGGCGTTATCTATGGCTACACCTTC.